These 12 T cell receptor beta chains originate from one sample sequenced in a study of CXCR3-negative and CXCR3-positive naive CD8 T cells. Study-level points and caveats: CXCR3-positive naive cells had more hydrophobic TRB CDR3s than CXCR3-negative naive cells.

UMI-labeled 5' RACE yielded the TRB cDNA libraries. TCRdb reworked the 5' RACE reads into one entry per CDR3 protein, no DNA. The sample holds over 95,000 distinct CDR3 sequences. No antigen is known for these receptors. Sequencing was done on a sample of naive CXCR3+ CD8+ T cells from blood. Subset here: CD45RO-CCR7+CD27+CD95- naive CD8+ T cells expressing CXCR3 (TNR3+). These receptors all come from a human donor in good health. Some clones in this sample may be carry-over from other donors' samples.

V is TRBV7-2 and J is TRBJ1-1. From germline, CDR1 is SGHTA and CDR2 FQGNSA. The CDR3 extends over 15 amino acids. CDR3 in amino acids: CASSLSYRQNTEAFF. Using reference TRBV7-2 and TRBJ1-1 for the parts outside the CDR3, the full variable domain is GAGVSQSPSNKVTEKGKDVELRCDPISGHTALYWYRQSLGQGLEFLIYFQGNSAPDKSGLPSDRFSAERTGGSVSTLTIQRTQQEDSAVYLCASSLSYRQNTEAFFGQGTRLTVV.

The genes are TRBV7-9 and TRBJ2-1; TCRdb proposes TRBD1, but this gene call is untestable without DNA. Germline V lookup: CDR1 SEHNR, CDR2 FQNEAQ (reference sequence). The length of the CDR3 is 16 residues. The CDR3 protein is CASNPNSGQAYNEQFF.

This CDR3 is CVSSETGHTEAFF. The chain is built from TRBV5-1 and TRBJ1-1; TCRdb names TRBD1, which stays unverified in the absence of DNA. The CDR3 extends over 13 amino acids. CDR1 SGHRS and CDR2 YFSETQ come from the germline V gene.

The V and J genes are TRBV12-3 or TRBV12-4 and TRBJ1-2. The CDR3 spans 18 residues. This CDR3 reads CASSLSATLYKTNYGYTF.

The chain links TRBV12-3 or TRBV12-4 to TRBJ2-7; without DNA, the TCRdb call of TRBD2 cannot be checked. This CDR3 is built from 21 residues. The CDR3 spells CASSSLLHTPGLAGGPGEQYF.

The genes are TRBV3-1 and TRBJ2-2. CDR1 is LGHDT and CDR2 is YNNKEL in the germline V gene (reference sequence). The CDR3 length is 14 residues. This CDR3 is CASSHALTPGELFF.

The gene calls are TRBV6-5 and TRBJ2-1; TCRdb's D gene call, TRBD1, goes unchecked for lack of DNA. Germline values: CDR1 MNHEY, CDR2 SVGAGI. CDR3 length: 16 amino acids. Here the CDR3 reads CASRNTGTGIYNEQFF.

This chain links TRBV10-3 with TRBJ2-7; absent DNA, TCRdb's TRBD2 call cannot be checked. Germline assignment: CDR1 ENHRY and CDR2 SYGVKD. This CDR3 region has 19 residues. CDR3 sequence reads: CAISDSGLAGERSSYEQYF.

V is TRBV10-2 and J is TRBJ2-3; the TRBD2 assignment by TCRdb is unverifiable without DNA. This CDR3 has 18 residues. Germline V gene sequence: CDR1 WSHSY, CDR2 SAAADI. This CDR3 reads CASSESPVAIAEADTQYF.

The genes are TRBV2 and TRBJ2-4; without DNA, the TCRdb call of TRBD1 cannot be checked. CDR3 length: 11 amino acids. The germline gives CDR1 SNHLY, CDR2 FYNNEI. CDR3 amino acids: CASSVPRAPFF.

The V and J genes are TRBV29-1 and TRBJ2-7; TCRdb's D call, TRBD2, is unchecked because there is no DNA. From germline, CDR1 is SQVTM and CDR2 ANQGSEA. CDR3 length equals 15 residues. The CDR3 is CSVEEGGVGLYEQYF.

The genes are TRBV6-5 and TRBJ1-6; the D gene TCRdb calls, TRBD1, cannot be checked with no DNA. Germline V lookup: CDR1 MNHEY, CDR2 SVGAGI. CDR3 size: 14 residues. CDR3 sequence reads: CASSYVLGNSPLHF.